The next 5 T cell receptor beta chains were all read from a single sample in a study of T cell clones after liver transplantation. Produced via immunoSEQ multiplex PCR; TCRdb's table is partial and in-frame only. The sample gives around 71,000 clones, over 70% of which show up once; 0.65% to 0.85% is in the top ten. The material was CD4+ T cells from blood, obtained 12 months after liver transplant. These receptors originate from a human patient who received a liver transplant. T cells may partly derive from the graft donor.

The J gene is TRBJ2-1, the V gene TRBV5-5; 9 bases agree with TRBD1. Trimming removed 1 base from V and 5 bases from J; junction bases left unmatched: 7. This CDR3 region has 16 residues. Germline V CDR1 and CDR2: SGHKS, YYEKEE (reference sequence). CDR3 DNA sequence: TGTGCCAGCAGCTTGCTCGGGACAGGGCAGAACAATGAGCAGTTCTTC. This sequence encodes CASSLLGTGQNNEQFF.

About this clone itself: Other DNA sequences in this sample translate to the same CDR3. CDR3 amino acids: CASSLIGYEQYF. In nucleotides, the CDR3 is TGCGCCAGCAGCTTGATAGGCTACGAGCAGTACTTC. The rearrangement joins TRBV5-1 to TRBJ2-7; no firm D call. V was shortened by 1 base and J by 3 bases, with 5 bases between the two germline ends. CDR1 is SGHRS and CDR2 is YFSETQ in the germline V gene. The CDR3 contains 12 residues.

The chain combines TRBV7-2 with TRBJ2-5, with 9 bases aligning to TRBD1. This CDR3 spans 15 amino acids. CDR1 is SGHTA, CDR2 FQGNSA, per germline. After removal of 3 bases from V and 0 bases from J, the junction contained 2 bases not matched to a gene. For the CDR3, the DNA is TGTGCCAGCAGCTTGGGGGACAGGGACCAAGAGACCCAGTACTTC. This codes for CASSLGDRDQETQYF.

The gene calls are TRBV18 and TRBJ1-1; 12 bases match TRBD1. V lost 6 bases, J lost 0 bases, and 5 bases stayed unmatched. The CDR3 runs 16 residues. Germline CDR1 KGHSH, CDR2 LQKENI. The CDR3 spells CASSPGQGALNTEAFF. CDR3 nucleotides: TGTGCCAGCTCCCCGGGACAGGGGGCCTTGAACACTGAAGCTTTCTTT.

The chain carries TRBV7-8 and TRBJ2-1; TRBD2 aligns across 12 bases. The V segment lost 7 bases and the J segment 2 bases; nucleotides outside the gene matches: 12. CDR1 is SGHVS and CDR2 is FQNEAQ in the germline V gene. The CDR3 covers 18 residues. CDR3 loop: CASTPGLAGWETYNEQFF. The CDR3, as DNA: TGTGCCAGCACCCCTGGACTAGCGGGATGGGAAACCTACAATGAGCAGTTCTTC.